A single sample gave rise to the 30 T cell receptor beta chains below, sequenced in a study of shared clonotypes between healthy human individuals. The naive CD8 population came from CD45RO-negative cells selected for CCR7, without terminally differentiated effector memory CD45RA+ cells. This table comes from immunoSEQ multiplex PCR, and its TCRdb copy is limited to in-frame clones, with some not included. The table shows millions of clones, with approximately 94% occurring only once. Material for sequencing was naive CD8+ T cells from PBMCs. The receptor set was obtained from a man younger than 30 in good health. Some clones in this sample may be carry-over from other donors' samples.

The J gene is TRBJ2-5, the V gene TRBV5-6; no clear D. CDR3 length: 13 residues. Deletions cut 0 bases from V and 5 bases from J, with 8 bases between. Germline lookup yields CDR1 SGHDT and CDR2 YYEEEE. CDR3: CASSLGRWETQYF. The CDR3 DNA is TGTGCCAGCAGCTTGGGGCGGTGGGAGACCCAGTACTTC.

The chain carries TRBV9 and TRBJ2-2; TRBD2 is a possible D gene (5 bases). The CDR3 spans 16 residues. V was trimmed by 4 bases and J by 5 bases, leaving 18 bases between them. Germline CDR1 and CDR2: SGDLS and YYNGEE. CDR3 residues: CASSPRGRGRTGELFF. The CDR3 region has the DNA TGTGCCAGCAGCCCCCGGGGTAGAGGAAGGACCGGGGAGCTGTTTTTT.

Concerning this clone: Other DNA sequences within the sample encode an identical CDR3. The rearrangement joins TRBV7-9 to TRBJ2-7, with TRBD2 identical over 11 bases. The V gene's germline CDR1 is SEHNR and CDR2 FQNEAQ (reference sequence). CDR3 length: 14 amino acids. V trimming: 3 bases; J trimming: 2 bases; junction bases outside the gene matches: 0. The CDR3 sequence: CASSLGLAAYEQYF. The CDR3, as DNA: TGTGCCAGCAGCTTGGGACTAGCGGCCTACGAGCAGTACTTC.

This chain uses TRBV4-2 with TRBJ2-7; the match to TRBD2 covers 8 bases. V trimming: 0 bases; J trimming: 4 bases; junction bases outside the gene matches: 11. There are 17 residues in the CDR3. Germline V gene sequence: CDR1 LGHNA, CDR2 YNFKEQ. CDR3 region: CASSQDGIGGRWYEQYF. The CDR3 DNA reads TGTGCCAGCAGCCAAGACGGAATAGGCGGGAGGTGGTACGAGCAGTACTTC.

The chain employs TRBV9 and TRBJ2-6; 11 positions agree with TRBD2. This CDR3 has 19 amino acids. Trimming cost V 0 bases and J 0 bases; bases outside gene matches: 5. Germline V lookup: CDR1 SGDLS, CDR2 YYNGEE. DNA for the CDR3: TGTGCCAGCAGCGTAGCCCCCGGACTAGCGGGCTCTGGGGCCAACGTCCTGACTTTC. Its translation: CASSVAPGLAGSGANVLTF.

The chain combines TRBV11-2 with TRBJ2-2; D is undetermined. Germline V gene lookup returns CDR1 SGHAT and CDR2 FQNNGV. The CDR3 totals 15 residues. V was shortened by 0 bases and J by 2 bases, with 7 bases between the two germline ends. DNA for the CDR3: TGTGCCAGCAGCTTAGAAAGGAGTAACACCGGGGAGCTGTTTTTT. The encoded protein is CASSLERSNTGELFF.

The genes are TRBV13 and TRBJ2-1, with D perhaps TRBD2 (6 bases). The V and J ends lost 5 bases and 2 bases respectively, with 19 bases between them. CDR1 PRHDT and CDR2 FYEKMQ come from the germline V gene (reference sequence). CDR3 length equals 17 residues. The CDR3 loop reads CASSPRGAGLTYNEQFF. The DNA for the CDR3 is TGTGCCAGCAGCCCTCGTGGGGCGGGGTTAACCTACAATGAGCAGTTCTTC.

The chain recombines TRBV27 with TRBJ2-7, with no clear D. Germline CDR1 and CDR2: MNHEY and SMNVEV (reference sequence). The V gene lost 6 bases and the J gene lost 5 bases, with 11 bases spanning the gap. This CDR3 is built from 12 residues. The CDR3 spells CASSPGGHEQYF. CDR3 coding DNA: TGTGCCAGCAGCCCGGGCGGTCACGAGCAGTACTTC.

This chain links TRBV6-5 with TRBJ2-4; weak D call: TRBD1 (6 bases). V lost 6 bases, J lost 8 bases, and 14 bases lay in between. This CDR3 region has 13 residues. Germline V gene data show CDR1 as MNHEY and CDR2 as SVGAGI. CDR3: CASSPLRGDIQYF. The CDR3 nucleotides are TGTGCCAGCAGCCCCCTCAGGGGTGACATTCAGTACTTC.

V and J are TRBV28 and TRBJ1-2; D may be TRBD1 (6 bases). The CDR3 has 13 residues. Germline CDR1 reads MDHEN; CDR2 reads SYDVKM. Trimming pared 5 bases from V and 8 bases from J, leaving 15 bases between. CDR3 residues: CASSLRTVGGYTF. Here the CDR3 DNA reads TGTGCCAGCAGTCTACGGACAGTGGGGGGCTACACCTTC.

The chain couples TRBV27 to TRBJ1-1, with D possibly being TRBD1 (6 bases). CDR1 and CDR2 from the germline V gene are MNHEY and SMNVEV (reference sequence). The CDR3 is 15 amino acids. The germline V and J ends were trimmed by 2 bases and 4 bases, with 14 bases remaining between them. DNA for the CDR3: TGTGCCAGCAGTTTAGGTCGCATGGGGGCCACTGAAGCTTTCTTT. This gives the protein CASSLGRMGATEAFF.

J is TRBJ1-1 and V is TRBV7-9; no clear D gene. Trimming left V 1 base short and J 1 base short, with 10 bases between. Germline CDR1 and CDR2: SEHNR and FQNEAQ (reference sequence). There are 15 residues in the CDR3. CDR3 bases: TGTGCCAGCAGCTTAGATGCGGCCCCGAACACTGAAGCTTTCTTT. Its translation: CASSLDAAPNTEAFF.

The chain has TRBV10-3 and TRBJ1-1; D remains unclear. Germline V gives CDR1 ENHRY, CDR2 SYGVKD. CDR3 length: 16 amino acids. Trimming left V 2 bases short and J 2 bases short, with 15 bases between. Written as DNA, the CDR3 is TGTGCCATCAGTGAGCGCCGCGAAGGCCGAAACACTGAAGCTTTCTTT. Translation gives CAISERREGRNTEAFF.

The chain combines TRBV7-2 with TRBJ2-2, with a tentative D call TRBD2 (5 bases). CDR1 and CDR2 (germline): SGHTA, FQGNSA. The CDR3 consists of 15 residues. Trimming pared 4 bases from V and 4 bases from J, leaving 13 bases between. CDR3 residues: CASSSRSRGTGELFF. The CDR3 nucleotides read TGTGCCAGCAGCTCCCGGAGTCGGGGCACCGGGGAGCTGTTTTTT.

Only one count was recorded for this clone. The V and J genes are TRBV7-6 and TRBJ2-1, with TRBD2 matching 16 bases. The length of the CDR3 is 17 residues. Germline CDR1 is SGHVS and CDR2 is FNYEAQ. The V and J ends lost 5 bases and 8 bases, in that order; junction bases with no gene match: 9. Written as DNA, the CDR3 is TGTGCCAGCAGCGAGGGACTAGCGGGAGGGCCAGGCGATGAGCAGTTCTTC. It specifies CASSEGLAGGPGDEQFF.

The V and J genes are TRBV5-4 and TRBJ1-2, with 7 nucleotides matching TRBD1. The CDR3 loop spans 15 amino acids. Germline V gives CDR1 SGHNT, CDR2 YYREEE (reference sequence). Trimming removed 0 bases from V and 4 bases from J; junction bases left unmatched: 6. The chain's CDR3 is CASSLGQGPTYGYTF. CDR3 in DNA: TGTGCCAGCAGCTTGGGACAGGGCCCTACCTATGGCTACACCTTC.

V is TRBV5-1 and J is TRBJ2-7; D is perhaps TRBD2 (5 bases). This CDR3 is built from 14 residues. Germline V CDR1 and CDR2: SGHRS, YFSETQ. V lost 7 bases to trimming and J lost 3 bases, with 17 bases between them. The CDR3 region is CASAYSSGNYEQYF. CDR3 coding DNA: TGCGCCAGCGCATATAGCAGCGGAAACTACGAGCAGTACTTC.

The chain couples TRBV28 to TRBJ2-3, with D hard to call. Germline CDR1 reads MDHEN; CDR2 reads SYDVKM. V gave up 3 bases and J gave up 0 bases, with 16 bases separating them. The CDR3 runs 17 residues. CDR3 nucleotides: TGTGCCAGCAGTTTTTTCCCCCCGGTCGCTAGCACAGATACGCAGTATTTT. It specifies CASSFFPPVASTDTQYF.

V usage is TRBV27 and J usage is TRBJ2-7; 7 bases agree with TRBD1. Germline assignment: CDR1 MNHEY and CDR2 SMNVEV (reference sequence). The CDR3 has 17 residues. V was clipped by 0 bases and J by 0 bases; unmatched bases: 8. The DNA of the CDR3 is TGTGCCAGCAGTTTATCCACGGGGACAGAGAGCTCCTACGAGCAGTACTTC. This gives the protein CASSLSTGTESSYEQYF.

This clone showed up just once. This chain joins TRBV6-5 and TRBJ2-1; 7 positions match TRBD2. V was clipped by 7 bases and J by 3 bases; unmatched bases: 12. CDR3 length: 16 residues. Germline loops: CDR1 MNHEY, CDR2 SVGAGI. The DNA of the CDR3 is TGTGCCAGCACCTACTCGGCGGGAGACCGCTACAATGAGCAGTTCTTC. Protein product: CASTYSAGDRYNEQFF.

The rearrangement joins TRBV30 to TRBJ2-3; TRBD2 agrees at 11 bases. The CDR3 covers 16 residues. Trimming cost V 0 bases and J 0 bases; bases outside gene matches: 2. Germline V gene sequence: CDR1 GTSNPN, CDR2 SVGIG (reference sequence). CDR3 amino acids: CAWSVASGGSTDTQYF. The CDR3 DNA reads TGTGCCTGGAGTGTCGCTAGCGGGGGGAGCACAGATACGCAGTATTTT.

The chain has TRBV2 and TRBJ2-5; either TRBD1 or TRBD2 may supply D (5 bases each). CDR3 length: 16 residues. In germline, CDR1 is SNHLY, CDR2 FYNNEI. With 6 bases removed from V and 9 bases from J, the gap between germline ends came to 26 bases. CDR3 nucleotides: TGTGCCAGCAGCGATCGATCGGGGCTAGAAGAAGGGGCCCAGTACTTC. Its translation: CASSDRSGLEEGAQYF. The full variable domain, in which reference TRBV2 and TRBJ2-5 provide the parts outside the CDR3, is EPEVTQTPSHQVTQMGQEVILRCVPISNHLYFYWYRQILGQKVEFLVSFYNNEISEKSEIFDDQFSVERPDGSNFTLKIRSTKLEDSAMYFCASSDRSGLEEGAQYFGPGTRLLVL.

This chain's CDR3 is CASSPTGIENGYTF. The CDR3 DNA follows: TGCGCCAGCAGTCCTACAGGGATTGAGAATGGCTACACCTTC. This chain connects TRBV4-1 to TRBJ1-2; tentative D call: TRBD1 (6 bases). In germline, CDR1 is MGHRA, CDR2 YSYEKL. The length of the CDR3 is 14 residues. V lost 6 bases and J 6 bases, leaving 17 bases between the germline ends.

This sequence joins TRBV29-1 and TRBJ2-1, with D unclear. CDR1 and CDR2 (germline): SQVTM, ANQGSEA. The CDR3 spans 15 residues. Trimming shortened V by 4 bases and J by 3 bases, and 16 bases separated the two germline ends. The CDR3 here is CSVALAFTLYNEQFF. CDR3 nucleotides: TGCAGCGTTGCCCTCGCCTTCACCCTCTACAATGAGCAGTTCTTC.

The V gene is TRBV15, the J gene TRBJ2-3, with a tentative D call TRBD1 (5 bases). From germline, CDR1 is LNHNV and CDR2 YYDKDF (reference sequence). This CDR3 is 14 amino acids long. Trimming removed 7 bases from V and 5 bases from J, with 16 bases in between. The CDR3 sequence: CATMRQGDVDTQYF. DNA of the CDR3: TGTGCCACCATGCGGCAGGGCGATGTAGATACGCAGTATTTT.

The chain recombines TRBV7-2 with TRBJ1-3; D is perhaps TRBD1 (5 bases). CDR1 and CDR2 from the germline V gene are SGHTA and FQGNSA. V dropped 8 bases and J dropped 0 bases, with 11 bases sitting between them. CDR3 size: 14 residues. This chain's CDR3 is CASGGLHSGNTIYF. The CDR3 nucleotides are TGTGCCAGCGGGGGACTTCACTCTGGAAACACCATATATTTT.

This rearrangement joins TRBV10-3 to TRBJ2-7; D may be TRBD1 (6 bases). Germline V lookup: CDR1 ENHRY, CDR2 SYGVKD. The CDR3 has 15 residues. V gave up 11 bases and J gave up 3 bases, with 23 bases separating them. The CDR3: CAVSPAIGGIYEQYF. The CDR3 region has the DNA TGTGCCGTATCCCCCGCAATAGGGGGTATCTACGAGCAGTACTTC.

This clone occurred a few times. This chain joins TRBV29-1 and TRBJ1-1, with TRBD1 identical over 7 bases. Per the germline V gene, CDR1 is SQVTM and CDR2 is ANQGSEA. The CDR3 totals 13 residues. The V segment lost 6 bases and the J segment 7 bases; nucleotides outside the gene matches: 11. CDR3 residues: CSVTGQAFDEAFF. CDR3 nucleotides: TGCAGCGTGACAGGACAGGCCTTCGATGAAGCTTTCTTT.

The chain links TRBV11-2 to TRBJ1-6, with 9 bases fitting TRBD1. Germline assignment: CDR1 SGHAT and CDR2 FQNNGV. This CDR3 comprises 15 residues. The trim removed 4 bases at V and 9 bases at J, leaving 7 bases unmatched. Here the CDR3 DNA reads TGTGCCAGCAGCTCCACGGGACAGGGTGGTTCACCCCTCCACTTT. Translation gives CASSSTGQGGSPLHF.

As DNA, the CDR3 is TGCAGCGTTTTCGGGGGGGGCGCCAGGTCCGGCTATGGCTACACCTTC. Its protein is CSVFGGGARSGYGYTF. The chain carries TRBV29-1 and TRBJ1-2; the D gene is possibly TRBD1 (6 bases). Between the trimmed V and J ends, which lost 5 bases and 4 bases, there was a span of 23 bases. Per germline, CDR1 SQVTM and CDR2 ANQGSEA. The CDR3 contains 16 residues.